This T cell receptor beta chain originates from a study of T cells in Graves' hyperthyroidism and ophthalmopathy. Study at large: Peripheral blood specimens were obtained at initial diagnosis, prior to any treatment.

Using RNA transcripts as the source, TCR beta CDR3 regions were amplified. The HTBI primer set drove a first-round RT-PCR of the TCR CDR3. TCRdb recomputed calls from the multiplex PCR reads with MiXCR, one row per CDR3 protein. The data contain approximately 620,000 distinct CDR3 sequences, about 16% of them singletons. V shed 3 bases and J 0 bases; nucleotides not matched to a gene: 12. From germline, CDR1 is MNHNS and CDR2 SASEGT. The CDR3 loop spans 19 amino acids. Notes on the study in general: Before onset, ophthalmopathy was predicted by the model a median roughly 6.8 months earlier.

Thyroid ultrasound, orbital computed tomography, clinical symptoms, and serum thyroxine and TRAb underpinned diagnoses. Only a few counts were recorded for this clonotype. Its antigen is undetermined. This clonotype was sampled from a woman aged 40 to 50 with Graves' ophthalmopathy. The V and J genes are TRBV6-1 and TRBJ1-5; 9 bases agree with TRBD1. Sequencing used blood. This CDR3 reads CASSDPQDRGYNSNQPQHF. The CDR3 DNA follows: TGTGCCAGCAGTGATCCCCAGGACAGGGGTTACAATAGCAATCAGCCCCAGCATTTT.